This is a list of T cell receptor beta chains from one sample in a study of regulatory T cells in long-lasting Graves disease. One entry per CDR3 protein results from TCRdb running MiXCR on the multiplex PCR reads. Of over 650,000 distinct CDR3 sequences listed, around 32% were seen once; the top ten hold around 42%. Here the sequenced sample was peripheral blood mononuclear cells (PBMCs), taken when the disease was refractory, from a patient treated with antithyroid drugs. The source is a female donor with Graves disease. Each CDR3 is given with its conserved first and last residue. The order of the fields is clone size, V gene, CDR3 protein. A clone size is listed for some rows: how often the clone was seen (once, few, many), or a class if it is expanded.

few TRBV19 CASSPSARASYEQYF
- TRBV5-1 CASSLRGAQWTEAFF
- TRBV2 CASREDSNQPQHF
- TRBV12-3/TRBV12-4 CASSLGGAKNTEAFF
few TRBV5-1 CASSFLGQGPNTEAFF
few TRBV7-8 CASSPSGAGLYGYTF
many TRBV28 CASSAPVGGSGNQPQHF
- TRBV2 CASKRGDYNEQFF
- TRBV2 CASRPGTGDTGELFF
few TRBV29-1 CSVGTERTEAFF
many TRBV19 CASSIGGNQPQHF
- TRBV15 CATSPASVWPGDEQYF
- TRBV7-3 CASSRAGGTGELFF